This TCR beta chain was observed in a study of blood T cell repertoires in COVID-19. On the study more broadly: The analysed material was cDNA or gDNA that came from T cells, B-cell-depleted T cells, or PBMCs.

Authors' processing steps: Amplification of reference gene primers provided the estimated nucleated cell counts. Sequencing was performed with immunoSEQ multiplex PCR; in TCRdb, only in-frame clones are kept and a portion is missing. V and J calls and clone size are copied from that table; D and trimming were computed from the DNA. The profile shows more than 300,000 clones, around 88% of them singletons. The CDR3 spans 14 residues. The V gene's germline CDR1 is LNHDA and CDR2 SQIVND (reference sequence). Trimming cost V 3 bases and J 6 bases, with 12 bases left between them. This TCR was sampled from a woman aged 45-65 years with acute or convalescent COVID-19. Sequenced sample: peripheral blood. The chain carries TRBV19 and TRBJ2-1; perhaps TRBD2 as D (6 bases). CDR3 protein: CASSIQVGGNEQFF. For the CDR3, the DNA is TGTGCCAGTAGTATCCAGGTGGGGGGCAATGAGCAGTTCTTC.